What follows are 2 T cell receptor beta chains derived from one specimen sequenced in a study of T cell clonotyping in hematopoietic cell transplantation. Produced via immunoSEQ multiplex PCR; TCRdb's table is partial and in-frame only. The profile covers 30,000 to 45,000 clones, with over 75% appearing a single time and roughly 2% taken by the ten largest. Sample: peripheral blood mononuclear cells. These TCRs come from a woman aged 40 to 49 in good health. Some clones in this sample may be carry-over from other donors' samples.

This chain joins TRBV19 and TRBJ1-4; 7 bases line up with TRBD1. The V gene's germline CDR1 is LNHDA and CDR2 SQIVND (reference sequence). The CDR3 extends over 15 amino acids. J gave up 0 bases and V 4 bases, and 2 bases lay outside the gene matches. This chain's CDR3 is CASSTDRATNEKLFF. The CDR3, as DNA: TGTGCCAGTAGTACCGACAGGGCAACTAATGAAAAACTGTTTTTT.

V and J are TRBV6-5 and TRBJ1-1; tentative D call: TRBD1 (5 bases). V lost 8 bases, J lost 3 bases, and 10 bases lay in between. The CDR3 has 12 residues. Germline V gives CDR1 MNHEY, CDR2 SVGAGI. The CDR3 reads CASGVGDTEAFF. The CDR3 DNA follows: TGTGCCAGCGGGGTGGGGGACACTGAAGCTTTCTTT.